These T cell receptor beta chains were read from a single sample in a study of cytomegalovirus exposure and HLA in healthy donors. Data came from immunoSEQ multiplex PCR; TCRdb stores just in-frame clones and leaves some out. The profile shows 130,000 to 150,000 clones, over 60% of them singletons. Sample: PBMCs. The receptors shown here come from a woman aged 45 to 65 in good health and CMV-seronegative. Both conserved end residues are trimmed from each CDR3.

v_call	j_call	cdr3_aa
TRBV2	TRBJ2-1	ASSLLAGDISYNEQF
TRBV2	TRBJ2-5	ASRVGLGSPMY
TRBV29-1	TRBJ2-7	SVDGTGLGEQY
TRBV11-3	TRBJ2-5	ASSLGGTLETQY
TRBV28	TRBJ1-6	ASSAGGNSYNSPLH
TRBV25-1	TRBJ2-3	ASSESGTGVGTDTQY
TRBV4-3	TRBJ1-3	ASSHAPGQGGNTIY
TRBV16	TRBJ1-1	ASSTRTGYTEAF
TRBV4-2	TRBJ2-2	ASSQGAGAVSGELF
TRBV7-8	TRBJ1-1	ASSFIRVSTEAF
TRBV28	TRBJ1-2	ASSLQGVLENYGYT
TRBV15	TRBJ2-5	ATSRGQIQETQY
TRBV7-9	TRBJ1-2	ASSLGTQLISGYT
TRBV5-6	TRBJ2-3	ASSLAVSDTQY
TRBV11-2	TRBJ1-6	ASSLVGGGSPLH
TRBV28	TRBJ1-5	ASSSRTGSPSQPQH
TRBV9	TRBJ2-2	ASSETMNTGELF
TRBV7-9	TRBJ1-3	ASSQTGQPGNTIY
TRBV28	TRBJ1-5	ASSIIPQAGGAVGRTQPQH
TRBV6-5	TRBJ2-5	ASSLAGGDETQY